This T cell receptor beta chain was sequenced during a study of Graves' ophthalmopathy and Graves' hyperthyroidism. Study-level findings and limits: Also, most clonotypes expanded in the thyroid above 0.001 frequency appeared in blood.

As for this clonotype: The antigen remains unidentified.

RNA transcripts were the source from which TCR beta CDR3 regions were amplified. RT-PCR was first run with HTBI primers, then multiplex PCR in a second round. From the multiplex PCR reads, TCRdb called clonotypes with MiXCR, one entry per CDR3 protein. The sample contains 200,000 to 250,000 distinct CDR3 sequences, less than 55% of which appear only once. With 3 bases clipped from V and 8 bases from J, the junction kept 7 bases outside the gene matches. This CDR3 contains 15 residues. From germline, CDR1 is MGHRA and CDR2 YSYEKL. Ophthalmopathy donors showed moderate-to-severe activity, CAS ≥3, NOSPECS ≥4 and a duration under 3 months. Additional autoimmune diseases, uncontrolled infections, pregnancy or lactation disqualified patients. Out of around 9.5 ml of fresh peripheral blood, PBMCs were obtained.

This clonotype originated in an adult man with Graves' ophthalmopathy. Sequenced sample: peripheral blood. The chain links TRBV4-1 to TRBJ1-2, with 12 bases fitting TRBD1. CDR3 coding DNA: TGCGCCAGCAGCCAGCCCGGGACAGGGGGCTTAGGCTACACCTTC. Protein product: CASSQPGTGGLGYTF.